This T cell receptor (beta chain) emerged from a study of a mutant IDH1 vaccine in newly diagnosed glioma (dated by TCRdb to the early 2020s). With regard to the full study: Vaccination was initiated 4-6 weeks after radiotherapy alone, or concurrently with temozolomide cycles in the chemotherapy-containing groups. Of the approximately 32 treated patients, about 62% were male and around 40% were female, and the mean age was around 40 years. Before enrollment, patients had received standard therapy of radiotherapy alone, temozolomide alone, or radiochemotherapy with temozolomide; most received the combination. Visit V12 was the week-35 safety follow-up and visit V13 was the week-47 end of study. Peripheral blood was collected at six visits: V03 (baseline), V05, V07, V10, V12 and V13. Longitudinal TCRB deep sequencing was performed for about 25 treated patients wherever samples were available for exploratory analyses. What the study reported, not specific to this receptor: The authors stated that sample limitations prevented analyses of patient blood samples from being reproduced. Pseudoprogression appeared unrelated to alterations in the top peripheral T cell clonotypes detected by TCRB sequencing. PBMC samples for TCRB deep sequencing were selected based on availability. Across multiple MHC alleles, vaccine-induced immune responses were seen in around 93% of patients.

The time point label, as the study defines it: week 47, end of study. Every vaccine dose consisted of 300 ug of a 20-mer mutant IDH1 peptide in Montanide, administered subcutaneously together with topical imiquimod. Patients received eight vaccinations in weeks 1, 3, 5, 7, 11, 15, 19 and 23, corresponding to visits V03 through V10. Newly diagnosed WHO grade 3 or 4 IDH1-mutant astrocytomas showing loss of nuclear ATRX were present in the donors. The samples were drawn from NOA16, a multicentre, single-arm, open-label phase I trial in Germany that tested a mutant IDH1 peptide vaccine in humans for the first time. Genomic DNA for TCRB sequencing was isolated from EDTA blood with the DNeasy Blood and Tissue Kit. Library generation was performed with the immunoSEQ multiplex PCR assay. Following the manufacturer's protocol, the hsTCRB Kit was used to amplify rearranged TCR beta chain sequences. An Illumina MiSeq was used to sequence the TCRB libraries. Per the original workflow: The kit vendor's proprietary platform handled demultiplexing, trimming and gene mapping. The table comes from immuneACCESS by way of TCRdb, which keeps in-frame sequences with V and J called. Part of the clones is missing from these tables; in studies checked, under half for an unresolved V gene and the rest for unknown reasons. V and J calls and clone size are as listed in that table; D and trimming were resolved from the DNA. This sample holds almost 95,000 clones; roughly 90% were observed only once. The ten largest clones capture approximately 0.8% of the sample.

A distance of 11 bases separates the germline ends of V and J, which lose 4 bases and 6 bases respectively. The germline V gene supplies CDR1 SNHLY and CDR2 FYNNEI. The CDR3 measures 13 amino acids from cysteine to phenylalanine. The retained sequence is limited to the CDR3, 39 bases, with the frame set at the first base. This clone was seen a single time. There is no known antigen for this receptor. Base qualities are missing; no much larger clone stands one base away. The receptor was derived from a woman aged 45-60 years with glioma. The chain joins TRBV2 to TRBJ2-3; D gene: possibly TRBD1, on 6 matching bases. Sequenced here: PBMCs, sampled from a glioma patient whose treatment included an IDH1 peptide vaccine. For the CDR3, the sequence is CASSVGAEDTQYF. The sequence in DNA is TGTGCCAGCAGTGTGGGGGCAGAGGATACGCAGTATTTT.